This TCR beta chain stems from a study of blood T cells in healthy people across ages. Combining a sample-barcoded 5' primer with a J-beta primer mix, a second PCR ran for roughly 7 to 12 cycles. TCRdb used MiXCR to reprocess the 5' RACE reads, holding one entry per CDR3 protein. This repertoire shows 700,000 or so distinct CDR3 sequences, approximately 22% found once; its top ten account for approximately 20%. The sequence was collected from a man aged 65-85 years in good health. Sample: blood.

This CDR3 is CASSYHAISGGAVAQYF. The CDR3 DNA follows: TGTGCCAGCAGTTACCACGCCATTTCGGGGGGGGCGGTTGCGCAGTATTTT. The genes are TRBV6-5 and TRBJ2-3; TRBD2 matches 8 bases. Germline CDR1 MNHEY, CDR2 SVGAGI. The CDR3 loop spans 17 amino acids. The V and J ends lost 2 bases and 10 bases, in that order; junction bases with no gene match: 17.